This TCR beta chain was sequenced for a study of blood T cell repertoires in COVID-19. About the research overall: Both acute and convalescent COVID-19 samples were obtained from the United States, Italy and Spain. Sources were T cells, B-cell-depleted T cells, or PBMCs; the material itself was cDNA or gDNA.

V lost 7 bases and J lost 1, with 14 bases in between. Per the germline V gene, CDR1 is MNHNY and CDR2 is SVGAGI (reference sequence). The CDR3 covers 15 residues. Authors' methods: Amplification from reference gene primers served as the basis for estimated nucleated cell counts. This table comes from immunoSEQ multiplex PCR, and its TCRdb copy is limited to in-frame clones, with some not included. For V, J and clone size, that table is used; D and trimming come from the DNA. The data contain 130,000 to 150,000 clones, approximately 83% of them singletons. The sequenced sample consisted of peripheral blood. This TCR came from a woman of 80 years or more with acute or convalescent COVID-19. This chain uses TRBV6-6 with TRBJ1-5, with D perhaps TRBD1 (5 bases). CDR3 amino acids: CASITGQTSNQPQHF. CDR3 sequence (DNA): TGTGCCAGCATCACCGGACAAACCAGCAATCAGCCCCAGCATTTT.